The 13 T cell receptor beta chains presented below share a single source sample, sequenced in a study of long-term antiretroviral therapy in people with HIV. At survey level, the immunoSEQ assay was run in its v3.0 version. The method was immunoSEQ multiplex PCR; TCRdb's version includes in-frame clones alone and lacks a portion of them. Of some 15,000 clones listed, around 73% are singletons. Material: unsorted PBMCs, obtained about 3.2 years after starting antiretroviral therapy. The receptors stem from a woman between 40 and 55 years old with HIV.

The V call is TRBV29-1, the J call TRBJ1-1, with 7 nucleotides matching TRBD1. There are 14 residues in the CDR3. Germline trimming cut 3 bases from V and 1 base from J; bases unmatched to any gene: 5. The V gene's germline CDR1 is SQVTM and CDR2 ANQGSEA. In DNA form, the CDR3 reads TGCAGCGTTGATCCGGGACAGACGAACACTGAAGCTTTCTTT. It yields the protein CSVDPGQTNTEAFF. Using reference TRBV29-1 and TRBJ1-1 for the parts outside the CDR3, the full variable domain is SAVISQKPSRDICQRGTSLTIQCQVDSQVTMMFWYRQQPGQSLTLIATANQGSEATYESGFVIDKFPISRPNLTFSTLTVSNMSPEDSSIYLCSVDPGQTNTEAFFGQGTRLTVV.

This clone was counted only a few times. The rearrangement uses TRBV5-4 and TRBJ1-1; 7 positions match TRBD1. V shed 4 bases, J shed 0 bases, and the junction held 12 bases outside the gene matches. The length of the CDR3 is 17 residues. Germline V gives CDR1 SGHNT, CDR2 YYREEE (reference sequence). The CDR3 protein is CASSRPQGGAMNTEAFF. CDR3 bases: TGTGCCAGCAGCCGACCTCAAGGGGGCGCGATGAACACTGAAGCTTTCTTT.

This sequence joins TRBV7-2 and TRBJ2-7; unclear D gene. Looked up from germline, CDR1 is SGHTA and CDR2 is FQGNSA. This CDR3 is built from 13 residues. V gave up 0 bases and J gave up 3 bases, with 6 bases separating them. CDR3 loop: CASSLAANYEQYF. CDR3 in DNA: TGTGCCAGCAGCTTAGCCGCAAACTACGAGCAGTACTTC.

The V call is TRBV13, the J call TRBJ1-2, with D maybe TRBD1 (6 bases). There are 16 residues in the CDR3. Germline loops: CDR1 PRHDT, CDR2 FYEKMQ (reference sequence). V lost 3 bases and J lost 0, with 14 bases in between. The DNA of the CDR3 is TGTGCCAGCAGCTTGGGAAGGGGGGGCTCTAACTATGGCTACACCTTC. Amino acids: CASSLGRGGSNYGYTF.

The rearrangement joins TRBV30 to TRBJ2-2, with TRBD1 identical over 7 bases. V gave up 0 bases and J gave up 7 bases; unmatched junction bases: 11. The CDR3 runs 16 residues. The V gene's germline CDR1 is GTSNPN and CDR2 SVGIG (reference sequence). The CDR3 sequence: CAWSVSPTGLVGELFF. The DNA for the CDR3 is TGTGCCTGGAGTGTATCGCCGACAGGGCTTGTCGGGGAGCTGTTTTTT.

This clone was counted once. CDR3 DNA: TGTGCCAGCAGCCCGGGACTAGCGGGGGGGCCGGGGTCAGATACGCAGTATTTT. It encodes CASSPGLAGGPGSDTQYF. The chain couples TRBV7-9 to TRBJ2-3; 16 positions agree with TRBD2. CDR3 length equals 18 residues. The V segment lost 5 bases and the J segment 4 bases; nucleotides outside the gene matches: 9. Germline V gives CDR1 SEHNR, CDR2 FQNEAQ (reference sequence).

The V call is TRBV2, the J call TRBJ1-6, with D possibly TRBD1 on 5 matching bases. Trimming left V 7 bases short and J 3 bases short, with 10 bases between. The CDR3 has 14 residues. Germline V gives CDR1 SNHLY, CDR2 FYNNEI. CDR3 sequence: CASKGDSYNSPLHF. DNA of the CDR3: TGTGCCAGCAAGGGAGACAGCTATAATTCACCCCTCCACTTT.

This chain joins TRBV11-3 and TRBJ2-7; perhaps TRBD1 as D (6 bases). The ends were cut back, 4 bases at V and 3 bases at J, with 16 bases in the middle. CDR3 length equals 15 residues. Germline V CDR1 and CDR2: SGHNT, YENEEA. This chain's CDR3 is CASSSGANPLYEQYF. CDR3 in DNA: TGTGCCAGCAGCTCAGGGGCTAACCCTCTCTACGAGCAGTACTTC.

This clone was observed a handful of times. The V gene is TRBV9, the J gene TRBJ1-1; D not certain. V shed 5 bases and J shed 1 base, with 9 bases lying between them. This CDR3 is 13 amino acids long. CDR1 and CDR2 from the germline V gene are SGDLS and YYNGEE. CDR3 region: CASSQDSNTEAFF. As DNA, the CDR3 is TGTGCCAGCAGTCAGGACTCGAACACTGAAGCTTTCTTT.

The rearrangement links TRBV7-8 to TRBJ2-3; 10 bases align to TRBD1. CDR3 length: 18 amino acids. Germline V gives CDR1 SGHVS, CDR2 FQNEAQ. Trimming removed 1 base from V and 2 bases from J; junction bases left unmatched: 9. In DNA, the CDR3 is TGTGCCAGCAGCTTAGGGTATATAGGGACAGGGGTCACAGATACGCAGTATTTT. Amino acids: CASSLGYIGTGVTDTQYF.

J is TRBJ1-4 and V is TRBV10-3, with 10 bases fitting TRBD1. The junction had 2 bases not matched to a gene; V was cut back by 5 bases and J by 5 bases. The CDR3 totals 14 residues. Looked up from germline, CDR1 is ENHRY and CDR2 is SYGVKD. The CDR3 DNA follows: TGTGCCATCAGTCGGACAGGGGGAAATGAAAAACTGTTTTTT. It encodes CAISRTGGNEKLFF.

CDR3 protein: CASRKGPGSPPLHF. The DNA of the CDR3 is TGTGCCAGCAGGAAGGGGCCGGGCTCCCCACCCCTCCACTTT. The rearrangement joins TRBV6-1 to TRBJ1-6; the D gene is possibly TRBD1 (5 bases). Germline-derived CDR1 and CDR2 are MNHNS and SASEGT. The V end lost 6 bases, the J end lost 11 bases, and 17 bases lay between the germline ends. The CDR3 is 14 amino acids.

The sample holds a few counts of this clone. J is TRBJ1-1 and V is TRBV6-6; TRBD1 matches at 7 bases. CDR1 is MNHNY, CDR2 SVGAGI, per germline (reference sequence). The CDR3 has 13 residues. V shed 5 bases and J 5 bases; nucleotides not matched to a gene: 5. CDR3 amino acids: CASSPLRGTEAFF. CDR3 in DNA: TGTGCCAGCAGTCCACTCAGGGGGACTGAAGCTTTCTTT.